This TCR beta chain was captured by sequencing in a study of blood T cell repertoires in COVID-19. The V gene lost 3 bases and the J gene lost 10 bases, with 17 bases spanning the gap. The CDR3 spans 14 residues. Germline V gene lookup returns CDR1 SGDLS and CDR2 YYNGEE. Original processing notes: Nucleated cell number was recorded as an estimate derived from reference gene primer amplification. TCRdb keeps only in-frame clones here, not all; method: immunoSEQ multiplex PCR. The DNA gave D and trimming, while V, J and clone size come from that table. The sample contains 200,000 to 250,000 clones, about 86% of which appear only once.

The clonotype comes from a man older than 75 with acute or convalescent COVID-19. The chain couples TRBV9 to TRBJ1-5; D might be TRBD1 (6 bases). The sample consisted of peripheral blood. CDR3 coding DNA: TGTGCCAGCAGCGAGGGCGGGGGCGGAACCCCCCAGCATTTT. The encoded protein is CASSEGGGGTPQHF.